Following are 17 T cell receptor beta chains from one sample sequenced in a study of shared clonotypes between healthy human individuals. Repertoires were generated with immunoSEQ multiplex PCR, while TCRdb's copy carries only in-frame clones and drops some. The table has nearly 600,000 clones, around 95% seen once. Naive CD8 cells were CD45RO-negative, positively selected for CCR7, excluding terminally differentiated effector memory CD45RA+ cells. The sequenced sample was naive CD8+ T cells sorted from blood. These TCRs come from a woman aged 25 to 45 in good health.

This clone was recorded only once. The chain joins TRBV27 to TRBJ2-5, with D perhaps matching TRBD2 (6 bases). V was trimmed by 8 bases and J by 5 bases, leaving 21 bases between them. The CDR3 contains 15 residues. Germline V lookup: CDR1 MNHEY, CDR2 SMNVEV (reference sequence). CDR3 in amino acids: CASFPFVGSGETQYF. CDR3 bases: TGTGCCAGCTTCCCTTTTGTCGGGAGTGGGGAGACCCAGTACTTC.

Written as DNA, the CDR3 is TGCGCCAGCAGCCTCTCCCGTGAAAATGAGCAGTTCTTC. Protein sequence: CASSLSRENEQFF. The chain joins TRBV4-1 to TRBJ2-1; D not resolved. CDR1 and CDR2 from the germline V gene are MGHRA and YSYEKL. This CDR3 contains 13 residues. The V end was cut by 4 bases, the J end by 7 bases, with 11 bases between.

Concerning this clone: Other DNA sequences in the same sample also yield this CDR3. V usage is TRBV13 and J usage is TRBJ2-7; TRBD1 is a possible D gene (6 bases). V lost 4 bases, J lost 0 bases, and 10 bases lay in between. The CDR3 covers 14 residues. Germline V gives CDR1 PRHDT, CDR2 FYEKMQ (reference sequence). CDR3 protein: CASSSTGSSYEQYF. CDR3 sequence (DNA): TGTGCCAGCAGCTCAACAGGGTCCTCCTACGAGCAGTACTTC.

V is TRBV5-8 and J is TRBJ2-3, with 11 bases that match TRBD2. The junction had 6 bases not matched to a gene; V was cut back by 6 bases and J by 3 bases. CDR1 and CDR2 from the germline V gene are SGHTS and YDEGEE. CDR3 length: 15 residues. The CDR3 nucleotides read TGTGCCAGCACCTTCACTAGCGGGAGTACAGATACGCAGTATTTT. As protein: CASTFTSGSTDTQYF.

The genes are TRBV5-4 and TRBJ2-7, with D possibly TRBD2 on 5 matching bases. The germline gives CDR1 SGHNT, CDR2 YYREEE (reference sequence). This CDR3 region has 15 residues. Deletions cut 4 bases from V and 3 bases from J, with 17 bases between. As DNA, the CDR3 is TGTGCCAGCAGCCCAGATCGGGATAGGGTCTACGAGCAGTACTTC. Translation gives CASSPDRDRVYEQYF.

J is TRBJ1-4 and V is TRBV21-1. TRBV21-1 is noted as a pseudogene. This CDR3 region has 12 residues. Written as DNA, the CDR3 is TGTGCCAGCAGCGCAAATCGCGAAAAACTGTTTTTT. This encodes CASSANREKLFF.

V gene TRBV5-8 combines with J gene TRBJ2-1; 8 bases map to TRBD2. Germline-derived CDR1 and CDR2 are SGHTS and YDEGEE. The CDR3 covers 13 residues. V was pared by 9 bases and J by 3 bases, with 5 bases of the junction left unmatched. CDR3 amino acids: CATPGLVYNEQFF. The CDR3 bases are TGTGCCACTCCGGGACTAGTCTACAATGAGCAGTTCTTC.

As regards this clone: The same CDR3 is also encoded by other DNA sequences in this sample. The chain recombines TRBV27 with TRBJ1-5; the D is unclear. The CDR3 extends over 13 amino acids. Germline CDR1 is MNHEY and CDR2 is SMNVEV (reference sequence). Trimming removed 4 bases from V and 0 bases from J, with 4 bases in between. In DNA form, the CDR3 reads TGTGCCAGCAGTTATAATAGCAATCAGCCCCAGCATTTT. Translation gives CASSYNSNQPQHF.

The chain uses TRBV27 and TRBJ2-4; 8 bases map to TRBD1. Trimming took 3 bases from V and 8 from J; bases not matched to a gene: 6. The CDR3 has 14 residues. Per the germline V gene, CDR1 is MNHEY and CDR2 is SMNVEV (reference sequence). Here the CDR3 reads CASSFVRGRDIQYF. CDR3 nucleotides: TGTGCCAGCAGTTTTGTCAGGGGGCGTGACATTCAGTACTTC.

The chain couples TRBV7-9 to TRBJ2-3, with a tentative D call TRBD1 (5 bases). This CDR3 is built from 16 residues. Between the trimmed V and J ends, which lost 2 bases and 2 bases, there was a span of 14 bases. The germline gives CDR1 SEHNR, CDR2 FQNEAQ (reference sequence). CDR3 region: CASSLRGDTITDTQYF. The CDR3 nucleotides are TGTGCCAGCAGCTTAAGGGGCGACACTATCACAGATACGCAGTATTTT.

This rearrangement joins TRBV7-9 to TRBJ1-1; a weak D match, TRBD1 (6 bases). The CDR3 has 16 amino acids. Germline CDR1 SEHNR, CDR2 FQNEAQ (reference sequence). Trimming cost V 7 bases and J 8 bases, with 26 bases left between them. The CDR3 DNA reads TGTGCCAGCACGAGCTTTATGGAGACAGGCGGTGGGGAAGCTTTCTTT. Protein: CASTSFMETGGGEAFF.

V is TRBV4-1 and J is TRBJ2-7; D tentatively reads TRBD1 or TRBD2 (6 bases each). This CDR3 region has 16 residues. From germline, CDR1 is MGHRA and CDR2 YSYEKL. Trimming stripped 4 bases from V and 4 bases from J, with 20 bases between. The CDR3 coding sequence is TGCGCCAGCAGCCCCGTGGGGGGCGGTAGAACTTACGAGCAGTACTTC. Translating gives CASSPVGGGRTYEQYF.

CDR3 nucleotides: TGTGCCAGCAGTGAATATGGTGGGGTCGGAGAGACCCAGTACTTC. Its protein product is CASSEYGGVGETQYF. The J gene is TRBJ2-5, the V gene TRBV25-1; D gene unclear. Trimming took 0 bases from V and 4 from J, leaving 12 bases between them. Germline CDR1 reads MGHDK; CDR2 reads SYGVNS. The CDR3 has 15 residues. Full variable domain (rest looked up from reference TRBV25-1 and TRBJ2-5): EADIYQTPRYLVIGTGKKITLECSQTMGHDKMYWYQQDPGMELHLIHYSYGVNSTEKGDLSSESTVSRIRTEHFPLTLESARPSHTSQYLCASSEYGGVGETQYFGPGTRLLVL.

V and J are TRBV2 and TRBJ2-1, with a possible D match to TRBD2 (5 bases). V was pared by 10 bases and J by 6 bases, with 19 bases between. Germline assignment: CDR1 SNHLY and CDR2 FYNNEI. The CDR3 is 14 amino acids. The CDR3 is CANHGERRINEQFF. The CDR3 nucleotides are TGTGCCAACCACGGGGAGCGACGTATCAATGAGCAGTTCTTC. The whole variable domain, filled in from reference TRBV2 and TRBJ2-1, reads EPEVTQTPSHQVTQMGQEVILRCVPISNHLYFYWYRQILGQKVEFLVSFYNNEISEKSEIFDDQFSVERPDGSNFTLKIRSTKLEDSAMYFCANHGERRINEQFFGPGTRLTVL.

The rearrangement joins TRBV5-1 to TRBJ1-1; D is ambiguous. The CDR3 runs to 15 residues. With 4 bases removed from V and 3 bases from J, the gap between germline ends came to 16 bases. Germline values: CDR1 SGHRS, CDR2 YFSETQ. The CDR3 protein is CASSNLGLRDTEAFF. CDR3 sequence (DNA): TGCGCCAGCAGCAACTTGGGTTTGCGGGACACTGAAGCTTTCTTT. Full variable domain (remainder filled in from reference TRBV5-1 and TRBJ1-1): KAGVTQTPRYLIKTRGQQVTLSCSPISGHRSVSWYQQTPGQGLQFLFEYFSETQRNKGNFPGRFSGRQFSNSRSEMNVSTLELGDSALYLCASSNLGLRDTEAFFGQGTRLTVV.

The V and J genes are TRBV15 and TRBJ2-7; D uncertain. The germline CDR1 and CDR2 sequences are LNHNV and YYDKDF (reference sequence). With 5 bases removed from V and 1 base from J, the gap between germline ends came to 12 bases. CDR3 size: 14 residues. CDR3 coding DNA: TGTGCCACCAGCGGCGCTTGGGGTTCCTACGAGCAGTACTTC. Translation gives CATSGAWGSYEQYF.

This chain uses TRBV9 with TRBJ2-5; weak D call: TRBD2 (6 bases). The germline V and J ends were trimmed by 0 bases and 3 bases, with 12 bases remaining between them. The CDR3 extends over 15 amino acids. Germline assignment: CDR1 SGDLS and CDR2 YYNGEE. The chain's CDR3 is CASSVVGGVEETQYF. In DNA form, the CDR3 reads TGTGCCAGCAGCGTAGTCGGGGGAGTAGAAGAGACCCAGTACTTC.